The 8 T cell receptor beta chains below come from one sample, sequenced in a study of CD4 T cells in relation to SARS-CoV-2 and coronaviruses. The unexposed donors gave CD4+ T cells in about 2010-2019, prior to COVID-19. Here immunoSEQ multiplex PCR was the method, and the copy in TCRdb shows in-frame clones only, minus some. This sample yields 55,000 to 70,000 clones, of which 80% to 95% are seen a single time; 0.2% to 0.25% belongs to the top ten. The source material was naive CD4+ T cells from PBMCs. Subset denoted: naive CD4+ T cells isolated by negative enrichment. The receptors come from a human donor in good health.

The genes are TRBV6-5 and TRBJ1-5, with unresolved D. This CDR3 comprises 14 residues. CDR1 is MNHEY and CDR2 is SVGAGI in the germline V gene. Trimming took 0 bases from V and 4 from J, leaving 7 bases between them. The CDR3 DNA follows: TGTGCCAGCAGTTACTCGGTAGGAAATCAGCCCCAGCATTTT. This encodes CASSYSVGNQPQHF.

This chain joins TRBV24-1 and TRBJ2-1, with a tentative D call TRBD2 (5 bases). Germline CDR1 reads KGHDR; CDR2 reads SFDVKD. The germline V and J ends were trimmed by 3 bases and 8 bases, with 13 bases remaining between them. This CDR3 region has 14 residues. The CDR3: CATSDPRRWDEQFF. The DNA for the CDR3 is TGTGCCACCAGTGATCCCCGGAGGTGGGATGAGCAGTTCTTC.

The DNA of the CDR3 is TGTGCCAGCAGCAAAGCCCGGACTAGCGGGAACTACGAGCAGTACTTC. This sequence encodes CASSKARTSGNYEQYF. This sequence joins TRBV5-4 and TRBJ2-7, with 12 bases matching TRBD2. This CDR3 comprises 16 residues. The V gene end was trimmed by 4 bases and the J gene end by 3 bases; junction bases not matched to a gene: 8. Germline V lookup: CDR1 SGHNT, CDR2 YYREEE (reference sequence).

This chain connects TRBV30 to TRBJ1-1; D gene uncertain. Germline assignment: CDR1 GTSNPN and CDR2 SVGIG (reference sequence). V lost 4 bases and J lost 6, with 18 bases in between. This CDR3 has 14 residues. In DNA, the CDR3 is TGTGCCTGGACGCATCAGGTGGGGTTCGCTGAAGCTTTCTTT. This encodes CAWTHQVGFAEAFF.

The genes are TRBV5-1 and TRBJ2-7, with 9 nucleotides matching TRBD2. The germline V gene encodes CDR1 SGHRS and CDR2 YFSETQ. This CDR3 is built from 14 residues. Losses at the gene ends were 4 bases for V and 2 bases for J; bases not matched to a gene: 4. The CDR3: CASSPREGPYEQYF. The CDR3 DNA reads as TGCGCCAGCAGCCCGCGGGAGGGCCCCTACGAGCAGTACTTC.

This sequence joins TRBV10-3 and TRBJ1-2; TRBD1 is a possible D gene (6 bases). The V gene's germline CDR1 is ENHRY and CDR2 SYGVKD. V gave up 10 bases and J gave up 0 bases, with 12 bases separating them. The CDR3 covers 13 residues. Written as DNA, the CDR3 is TGTGCCACCTCGGACAGCACTAACTATGGCTACACCTTC. This translates into CATSDSTNYGYTF.

The genes are TRBV18 and TRBJ2-1, with 7 bases identical to TRBD2. With 4 bases clipped from V and 1 base from J, the junction kept 4 bases outside the gene matches. Germline loops: CDR1 KGHSH, CDR2 LQKENI. The CDR3 loop spans 15 amino acids. The CDR3 DNA is TGTGCCAGCTCACTGCTAGCGGTGTCCTACAATGAGCAGTTCTTC. It is translated as CASSLLAVSYNEQFF.

The chain couples TRBV6-5 to TRBJ2-5; D unclear. V was cut by 5 bases and J by 4 bases, with 14 bases left in between. This CDR3 has 14 residues. Germline CDR1 reads MNHEY; CDR2 reads SVGAGI. As DNA, the CDR3 is TGTGCCAGCAGTCCTCGCGGTATCCTAGAGACCCAGTACTTC. Encoded protein: CASSPRGILETQYF.